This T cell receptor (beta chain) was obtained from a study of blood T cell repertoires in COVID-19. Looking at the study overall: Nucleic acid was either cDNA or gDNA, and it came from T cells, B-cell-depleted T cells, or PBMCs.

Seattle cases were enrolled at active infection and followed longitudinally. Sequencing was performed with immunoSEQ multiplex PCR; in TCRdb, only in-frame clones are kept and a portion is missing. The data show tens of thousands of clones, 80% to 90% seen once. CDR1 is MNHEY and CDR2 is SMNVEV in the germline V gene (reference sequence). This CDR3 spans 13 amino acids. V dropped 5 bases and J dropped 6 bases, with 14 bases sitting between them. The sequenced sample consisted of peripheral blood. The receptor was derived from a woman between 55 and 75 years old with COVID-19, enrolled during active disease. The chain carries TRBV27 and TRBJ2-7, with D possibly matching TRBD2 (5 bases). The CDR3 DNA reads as TGTGCCAGCAGTCTCCGGACTGGTCTCGAGCAGTACTTC. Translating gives CASSLRTGLEQYF.